Listed below are T cell receptor beta chains from one sample, sequenced in a study of T cells in Graves' hyperthyroidism and ophthalmopathy. One entry per CDR3 protein results from TCRdb running MiXCR on the multiplex PCR reads. The sample has some 440,000 distinct CDR3 sequences, 15% to 18% seen once. The sequencing sample was made of blood. The receptors stem from a woman aged 18-30 years with Graves' hyperthyroidism. Both conserved end residues are part of each CDR3. D genes are given only for firm matches. Clone size is stated in some rows and not others, as once, few, many or a class when expanded.

clone size	V gene	D gene	J gene	CDR3 protein	CDR3 DNA
many	TRBV6-1	.	TRBJ2-7	CASSLEDGIYEQYF	TGTGCCAGCAGTTTGGAGGACGGGATCTACGAGCAGTACTTC
many	TRBV3-1	.	TRBJ1-6	CASSRKAVTPVSPLHF	TGTGCCAGCAGCCGCAAAGCGGTGACCCCCGTCTCACCCCTCCACTTT
many	TRBV3-1	TRBD2	TRBJ2-3	CASSQVAGGPQDTQYF	TGTGCCAGCAGCCAAGTAGCGGGGGGGCCTCAAGATACGCAGTATTTT
.	TRBV9	.	TRBJ2-2	CASSVERSGELFF	TGTGCCAGCAGCGTAGAAAGATCCGGGGAGCTTTTTTTT
.	TRBV9	TRBD1	TRBJ2-3	CASSVGVPGQGMADTQYF	TGTGCCAGCAGCGTAGGGGTACCGGGACAGGGGATGGCAGATACGCAGTATTTT
few	TRBV18	.	TRBJ1-3	CASSPQDTAGNTIYF	TGTGCCAGCTCACCACAGGACACCGCTGGAAACACCATATATTTT
few	TRBV19	TRBD1	TRBJ2-1	CASTNRGPDNEQFF	TGTGCCAGTACGAACAGGGGGCCGGACAATGAGCAGTTCTTC
.	TRBV15	.	TRBJ1-5	CATSREQKSGQPQHF	TGTGCCACCAGCAGAGAACAGAAATCGGGGCAGCCCCAGCATTTT
few	TRBV7-9	TRBD2	TRBJ2-1	CASSLEGGLAGLYNEQFF	TGTGCCAGCAGCTTAGAGGGAGGGCTAGCGGGACTATACAATGAGCAGTTCTTC
.	TRBV19	.	TRBJ2-3	CASSILESSRTVAQYF	TGTGCCAGTAGTATTTTGGAGTCCTCGCGAACGGTGGCGCAGTATTTT
many	TRBV7-9	.	TRBJ1-1	CASSLKGEDTEAFF	TGTGCCAGCAGCTTAAAAGGGGAAGACACTGAAGCTTTCTTT
few	TRBV4-2	TRBD1	TRBJ2-3	CASSSLYRDRGLTDTQYF	TGTGCCAGCAGCTCACTTTACCGGGACAGGGGACTCACAGATACGCAGTATTTT
many	TRBV2	.	TRBJ1-5	CASKGVRGGNQPQHF	TGTGCCAGCAAAGGGGTTCGAGGCGGCAATCAGCCCCAGCATTTT
.	TRBV19	TRBD2	TRBJ2-1	CASSGTSANNEQFF	TGTGCCAGTAGTGGGACTAGCGCCAACAATGAGCAGTTCTTC
once	TRBV6-1	TRBD2	TRBJ2-7	CASRPGLAGGISYEQYF	TGTGCCAGCAGACCGGGACTAGCGGGGGGTATTTCCTACGAGCAGTACTTC
few	TRBV20-1	.	TRBJ2-5	CSARVRWKGQETQYF	TGCAGTGCTAGAGTTAGGTGGAAGGGCCAAGAGACCCAGTACTTC
.	TRBV2	.	TRBJ2-3	CASSEDRRGGADTQYF	TGTGCCAGCAGTGAAGATCGCAGGGGTGGGGCAGATACGCAGTATTTT
many	TRBV18	TRBD1	TRBJ2-7	CASSPPDRASYEQYF	TGTGCCAGCTCACCACCGGACAGGGCATCCTACGAGCAGTACTTC
few	TRBV9	TRBD2	TRBJ2-2	CASSGGRVSGELFF	TGTGCCAGCAGCGGCGGGAGGGTTTCCGGGGAGCTGTTTTTT
few	TRBV29-1	.	TRBJ1-1	CSASGILVTEAFF	TGCAGCGCCTCAGGGATTCTGGTTACTGAAGCTTTCTTT
many	TRBV20-1	TRBD1	TRBJ1-5	CSAGPGGNQPQHF	TGCAGTGCTGGGCCAGGGGGGAATCAGCCCCAGCATTTT
few	TRBV18	.	TRBJ2-1	CASSPVAGPRGNEQFF	TGTGCCAGCTCACCGGTTGCAGGCCCGAGGGGAAATGAGCAGTTCTTC
.	TRBV11-1	.	TRBJ2-1	CASSTGGTLYNEQFF	TGTGCCAGCAGCACCGGGGGGACACTATACAATGAGCAGTTCTTC
many	TRBV5-1	.	TRBJ1-1	CASNLIDSLNTEAFF	TGCGCCAGCAACCTTATCGACAGCCTGAACACTGAAGCTTTCTTT
few	TRBV7-9	TRBD1	TRBJ1-3	CASSERTGQGGNTIYF	TGTGCCAGCAGCGAAAGAACAGGACAGGGGGGAAACACCATATATTTT
.	TRBV7-6	.	TRBJ2-1	CASSLRPNGGSYNEQFF	TGTGCCAGCAGCCTACGACCTAATGGTGGCTCCTACAATGAGCAGTTCTTC
many	TRBV27	TRBD2	TRBJ2-3	CASSFREGDTQYF	TGTGCCAGCAGTTTCAGGGAGGGAGATACGCAGTATTTT
few	TRBV5-6	.	TRBJ2-5	CASSLQARETQYF	TGTGCCAGCAGCCTACAGGCTCGGGAGACCCAGTACTTC
many	TRBV9	.	TRBJ2-7	CASSGGQASLEQYF	TGTGCCAGCAGCGGTGGGCAGGCGTCTCTCGAGCAGTACTTC
many	TRBV2	.	TRBJ2-2	CASSEVAGNTGELFF	TGTGCCAGCAGTGAAGTGGCGGGTAACACCGGGGAGCTGTTTTTT
few	TRBV2	TRBD1	TRBJ2-3	CASRPTGIFTDTQYF	TGTGCCAGCAGACCGACAGGGATCTTCACAGATACGCAGTATTTT
many	TRBV28	.	TRBJ2-7	CASSFRDRAYEQYF	TGTGCCAGCAGTTTTCGAGACAGAGCCTACGAGCAGTACTTC
many	TRBV5-1	TRBD2	TRBJ2-7	CASSLQRGSSYEQYF	TGCGCCAGCAGCTTACAGCGGGGATCCTCCTACGAGCAGTACTTC
.	TRBV12-3/TRBV12-4	.	TRBJ2-7	CASSLRAHTPYEQYF	TGTGCCAGCAGTTTACGGGCACATACCCCCTACGAGCAGTACTTC
few	TRBV5-1	.	TRBJ2-5	CASSLSGTYQETQYF	TGCGCCAGCAGCTTGTCCGGGACATACCAAGAGACCCAGTACTTC
many	TRBV20-1	.	TRBJ2-1	CSARDSMSQMDEQFF	TGCAGTGCTAGAGATAGTATGTCGCAGATGGATGAGCAGTTCTTC
many	TRBV18	.	TRBJ2-1	CASSPTTPGVNEQFF	TGTGCCAGCTCACCAACTACCCCGGGGGTGAATGAGCAGTTCTTC
many	TRBV10-3	.	TRBJ2-2	CAISGTSDTGELFF	TGTGCCATCAGTGGGACAAGCGACACCGGGGAGCTGTTTTTT
many	TRBV12-3/TRBV12-4	.	TRBJ1-5	CASSSVESQPQHF	TGTGCCAGCAGTTCAGTCGAAAGTCAGCCCCAGCATTTT
.	TRBV4-1	TRBD1	TRBJ1-5	CASSQDSRQGGFAGPQHF	TGCGCCAGCAGCCAAGATAGCCGACAGGGAGGGTTCGCGGGGCCCCAGCATTTT
many	TRBV13	.	TRBJ1-4	CASSLGPTVGNEKLFF	TGTGCCAGCAGCTTAGGCCCGACAGTGGGTAATGAAAAACTGTTTTTT
few	TRBV5-8	TRBD1	TRBJ1-5	CASSVQGGQPQHF	TGTGCCAGCAGCGTACAGGGGGGACAGCCCCAGCATTTT
many	TRBV29-1	.	TRBJ2-7	CSVGGTGHSYEQYF	TGCAGCGTTGGGGGTACAGGGCACTCCTACGAGCAGTACTTC
many	TRBV10-3	.	TRBJ1-2	CAISADNYGYTF	TGTGCCATCAGTGCCGACAACTATGGCTACACCTTC
many	TRBV7-2	.	TRBJ1-5	CASSLAPDLRQPQHF	TGTGCCAGCAGCTTAGCGCCGGACCTCAGACAGCCCCAGCATTTT
many	TRBV2	.	TRBJ1-5	CASSEPVQGVQPQHF	TGTGCCAGCAGTGAACCGGTACAGGGTGTCCAGCCCCAGCATTTT
.	TRBV29-1	TRBD1	TRBJ1-4	CSVKDRGQTNEKLFF	TGCAGCGTCAAAGACAGGGGGCAGACTAATGAAAAACTGTTTTTT
many	TRBV5-1	TRBD2	TRBJ2-1	CASGLAGEYNEQFF	TGCGCCAGCGGACTAGCGGGAGAATACAATGAGCAGTTCTTC
many	TRBV7-2	.	TRBJ2-7	CASSLKVEQYF	TGTGCCAGCAGCTTAAAAGTCGAGCAGTACTTC